This is a list of T cell receptor beta chains from one sample in a study of blood T cell repertoires in COVID-19. Sequencing was performed with immunoSEQ multiplex PCR; in TCRdb, only in-frame clones are kept and a portion is missing. Of 71,000 or so clones listed, over 75% are singletons. Sequencing was carried out using peripheral blood. The origin of the receptors is a man in his fifties or sixties with acute or convalescent COVID-19. Each CDR3 is given with its conserved first and last residue. The D gene is left open where the match is weak. The size field is filled for only some rows; it gives once, few, many or a size class.

DNA: TGTGCCAGTAGTATCGGGACAGGGAGCGGTGGCTACACCTTC; CDR3: CASSIGTGSGGYTF; size: -; J: TRBJ1-2; D: TRBD1; V: TRBV19
DNA: TGCGCCAGCAGCCCTAGTGACAGGGGGGCTGAAGCTTTCTTT; CDR3: CASSPSDRGAEAFF; size: -; J: TRBJ1-1; D: TRBD1; V: TRBV4-3
DNA: TGTGCCAGCAGCGAAGAGGGCAGGCCCCAGCCCCAGCATTTT; CDR3: CASSEEGRPQPQHF; size: -; J: TRBJ1-5; D: -; V: TRBV9
DNA: TGTGCCAGCACCGATGGGGCCCCCGAGCAGTACTTC; CDR3: CASTDGAPEQYF; size: -; J: TRBJ2-7; D: -; V: TRBV6-6
DNA: TGTGCCAGCAGCCCAGGACAGGCCGGTGGCGAGCAGTTCTTC; CDR3: CASSPGQAGGEQFF; size: -; J: TRBJ2-1; D: TRBD1; V: TRBV7-2
DNA: TGTGCCAGCCCCGGACAGGGGGCATCGGGCACTGAAGCTTTCTTT; CDR3: CASPGQGASGTEAFF; size: -; J: TRBJ1-1; D: TRBD1; V: TRBV28
DNA: TGTGCCAGCAGCAAAGTGGTAGAGGACAGACCCCAATGGACCTACGAGCAGTACTTC; CDR3: CASSKVVEDRPQWTYEQYF; size: -; J: TRBJ2-7; D: -; V: TRBV21-1
DNA: TGTGCCAGCAGCCGGGGACTAGCGGGGGAGATGGGAGAGACCCAGTACTTC; CDR3: CASSRGLAGEMGETQYF; size: -; J: TRBJ2-5; D: TRBD2; V: TRBV5-6
DNA: TGCGCCAGCACCGGGAGGGGGGGGCAAGAGACCCAGTACTTC; CDR3: CASTGRGGQETQYF; size: -; J: TRBJ2-5; D: TRBD2; V: TRBV5-1
DNA: TGCAGCGTTGAGGAGGGGTCTTACACTGAAGCTTTCTTT; CDR3: CSVEEGSYTEAFF; size: -; J: TRBJ1-1; D: -; V: TRBV29-1
DNA: TGCAGCGCCCAACAGGGGACCCTCTACGAGCAGTACTTC; CDR3: CSAQQGTLYEQYF; size: -; J: TRBJ2-7; D: TRBD1; V: TRBV29-1
DNA: TGTGCCAGCAGCCAAGATTCCCCCTGGGCTAGCAATCAGCCCCAGCATTTT; CDR3: CASSQDSPWASNQPQHF; size: -; J: TRBJ1-5; D: -; V: TRBV3-1/TRBV3-2
DNA: TGTGCCAGTAGTATAATGGCCGCTAGCGGAGATACGCAGTATTTT; CDR3: CASSIMAASGDTQYF; size: -; J: TRBJ2-3; D: TRBD2; V: TRBV19
DNA: TGTGCCAGCAGCCCGACAGGGAGAGGCAATGAAAAACTGTTTTTT; CDR3: CASSPTGRGNEKLFF; size: -; J: TRBJ1-4; D: TRBD1; V: TRBV6-2/TRBV6-3
DNA: TGTGCCAGCAGCACCCCAGGGGACGAGCAGTACTTC; CDR3: CASSTPGDEQYF; size: -; J: TRBJ2-7; D: -; V: TRBV6-5
DNA: TGTGCCAGCAGCTTAGATCAGGGGGCCACAGATACGCAGTATTTT; CDR3: CASSLDQGATDTQYF; size: -; J: TRBJ2-3; D: TRBD1; V: TRBV7-8
DNA: TGCGCCAGCAGCCAGAGGGGAGCGGGAGGGATGAATGAGCAGTTCTTC; CDR3: CASSQRGAGGMNEQFF; size: many; J: TRBJ2-1; D: TRBD2; V: TRBV4-1
DNA: TGTGCCAGCAGCCATAGCACAGGGGGACTATCAAAGCCCCAGCATTTT; CDR3: CASSHSTGGLSKPQHF; size: few; J: TRBJ1-5; D: TRBD1; V: TRBV5-6
DNA: TGTGCCAGCAGCCAAGATTCCAAGGGACTTACGAACACCGGGGAGCTGTTTTTT; CDR3: CASSQDSKGLTNTGELFF; size: -; J: TRBJ2-2; D: -; V: TRBV4-2
DNA: TGTGCCAGCAGTGGAGAGAATGTCCAGGGGGCTAAGCCCTATGGCTACACCTTC; CDR3: CASSGENVQGAKPYGYTF; size: -; J: TRBJ1-2; D: TRBD1; V: TRBV28
DNA: TGTGCCAGCAGCCTAGGGGGCACCGAGACCCAGTACTTC; CDR3: CASSLGGTETQYF; size: -; J: TRBJ2-5; D: TRBD1; V: TRBV11-2
DNA: TGTGCCTGGAGTCCCGGGACAGGGAAAACGGGTGGAAACACCATATATTTT; CDR3: CAWSPGTGKTGGNTIYF; size: -; J: TRBJ1-3; D: TRBD1; V: TRBV30
DNA: TGCGCCAGCAGCCAAGTTGGAAAGGGGTATGGCTACACCTTC; CDR3: CASSQVGKGYGYTF; size: -; J: TRBJ1-2; D: -; V: TRBV4-3
DNA: TGTGCCAGCAGCCGGGACAGGGGCTCTGGAAACACCATATATTTT; CDR3: CASSRDRGSGNTIYF; size: -; J: TRBJ1-3; D: TRBD1; V: TRBV7-2
DNA: TGTGCCACCCTAAGGGGGGGCTTCACTGAAGCTTTCTTT; CDR3: CATLRGGFTEAFF; size: -; J: TRBJ1-1; D: -; V: TRBV24-1
DNA: TGTGCCAGCAGGGCTACAGAGTTTTATGGCTACACCTTC; CDR3: CASRATEFYGYTF; size: -; J: TRBJ1-2; D: -; V: TRBV6-5
DNA: TGTGCCAGCAGTGAACCCGCAGGGGCCTACAATGAGCAGTTCTTC; CDR3: CASSEPAGAYNEQFF; size: -; J: TRBJ2-1; D: -; V: TRBV25-1
DNA: TGTGCCAGCAGCCCGGACAGGGGCATTCAGCCCCAGCATTTT; CDR3: CASSPDRGIQPQHF; size: -; J: TRBJ1-5; D: TRBD1; V: TRBV28
DNA: TGTGCCAGTATTCCGACAGGGGATCTCTATGGCTACACCTTC; CDR3: CASIPTGDLYGYTF; size: -; J: TRBJ1-2; D: TRBD1; V: TRBV19
DNA: TGTGCCAGCAGTCGGGGGGGTTGGGTGACCCAGTACTTC; CDR3: CASSRGGWVTQYF; size: -; J: TRBJ2-5; D: TRBD2; V: TRBV6-2/TRBV6-3
DNA: TGTGCCAGCAGCCAAGCCCCCAACAGGGGATTATTAGCCAAAAACATTCAGTACTTC; CDR3: CASSQAPNRGLLAKNIQYF; size: once; J: TRBJ2-4; D: TRBD1; V: TRBV7-8
DNA: TGCGCCAGCAGCTTGGGACAGGGGGCGCTTAGCTATGGCTACACCTTC; CDR3: CASSLGQGALSYGYTF; size: -; J: TRBJ1-2; D: TRBD1; V: TRBV5-1
DNA: TGTGCCAGTAGTGACAGGACCTATGGCTACACCTTC; CDR3: CASSDRTYGYTF; size: -; J: TRBJ1-2; D: -; V: TRBV19
DNA: TGTGCCAGCATGACGGACAGGGGGCACACTGAAGCTTTCTTT; CDR3: CASMTDRGHTEAFF; size: -; J: TRBJ1-1; D: TRBD1; V: TRBV2
DNA: TGTGCCAGCAGCGACGCGGCTAACTATGGCTACACCTTC; CDR3: CASSDAANYGYTF; size: -; J: TRBJ1-2; D: -; V: TRBV9
DNA: TGTGCCAGCAGCTCGAGTCTGACCAAAAACATTCAGTACTTC; CDR3: CASSSSLTKNIQYF; size: -; J: TRBJ2-4; D: -; V: TRBV7-9
DNA: TGTGCCAGCAGCTTCGCGTCTGGAAACACCATATATTTT; CDR3: CASSFASGNTIYF; size: -; J: TRBJ1-3; D: -; V: TRBV5-5
DNA: TGTGCCAGTAGTCCAACCGGGACAGGGGTCTACGAGCAGTACTTC; CDR3: CASSPTGTGVYEQYF; size: -; J: TRBJ2-7; D: TRBD1; V: TRBV19
DNA: TGTGCCAGCAGCCGCAGGGGTCAGGGGGAGACCCAGTACTTC; CDR3: CASSRRGQGETQYF; size: -; J: TRBJ2-5; D: -; V: TRBV7-2
DNA: TGCGCCAGCAGCTTGGGCCCACAGGGGGCTAATGAAAAACTGTTTTTT; CDR3: CASSLGPQGANEKLFF; size: -; J: TRBJ1-4; D: TRBD1; V: TRBV5-1
DNA: TGTGCCAGCAGTACCTTGGGGGGATCGGCTGAAGCTTTCTTT; CDR3: CASSTLGGSAEAFF; size: -; J: TRBJ1-1; D: -; V: TRBV27
DNA: TGTGCCAGCAGCGGTCTGGGAGGAGACTATGGCTACACCTTC; CDR3: CASSGLGGDYGYTF; size: few; J: TRBJ1-2; D: -; V: TRBV5-5
DNA: TGTGCCAGCAGTTACTCCGGCAGAGGATTAGGTTCACCCCTCCACTTT; CDR3: CASSYSGRGLGSPLHF; size: -; J: TRBJ1-6; D: -; V: TRBV6-5
DNA: TGTGCCAGCAGTGACCGCGGGGTGGCCGGGGAGCTGTTTTTT; CDR3: CASSDRGVAGELFF; size: -; J: TRBJ2-2; D: -; V: TRBV2
DNA: TGTGCCAGTAGTAACCTACAGTATGGACCCCTCCACTTT; CDR3: CASSNLQYGPLHF; size: -; J: TRBJ1-6; D: -; V: TRBV19
DNA: TGTGCCAGCAGCCGACCTGAGACAGGAGGAGAAAAACTGTTTTTT; CDR3: CASSRPETGGEKLFF; size: once; J: TRBJ1-4; D: -; V: TRBV9
DNA: TGTGCCAGCAGCTTGGAATCCGGGGGGGGCACCCCCCAGCATTTT; CDR3: CASSLESGGGTPQHF; size: once; J: TRBJ1-5; D: -; V: TRBV5-5
DNA: TGTGCCAGCAGCTTAGGTGGGAGGGCCACTGAAGCTTTCTTT; CDR3: CASSLGGRATEAFF; size: -; J: TRBJ1-1; D: -; V: TRBV7-9
DNA: TGTGCCAGCAGCAATACCCTTTGCGGGAGGGCATACGAGCAGTACTTC; CDR3: CASSNTLCGRAYEQYF; size: -; J: TRBJ2-7; D: -; V: TRBV21-1
DNA: TGCGCCAGCAGCTCTATGCCAAACTACGAGCAGTACTTC; CDR3: CASSSMPNYEQYF; size: -; J: TRBJ2-7; D: -; V: TRBV4-1
DNA: TGTGCCAGCCTAGGGGTATGGGGCGTTGTCTACGAGCAGTACTTC; CDR3: CASLGVWGVVYEQYF; size: -; J: TRBJ2-7; D: -; V: TRBV21-1
DNA: TGTGCCAGTAGTTATAGCAATCAGCCCCAGCATTTT; CDR3: CASSYSNQPQHF; size: few; J: TRBJ1-5; D: -; V: TRBV19
DNA: TGTGCCAGCAAGTCAGGCAGCAACACTGGAAACACCATATATTTT; CDR3: CASKSGSNTGNTIYF; size: -; J: TRBJ1-3; D: -; V: TRBV27